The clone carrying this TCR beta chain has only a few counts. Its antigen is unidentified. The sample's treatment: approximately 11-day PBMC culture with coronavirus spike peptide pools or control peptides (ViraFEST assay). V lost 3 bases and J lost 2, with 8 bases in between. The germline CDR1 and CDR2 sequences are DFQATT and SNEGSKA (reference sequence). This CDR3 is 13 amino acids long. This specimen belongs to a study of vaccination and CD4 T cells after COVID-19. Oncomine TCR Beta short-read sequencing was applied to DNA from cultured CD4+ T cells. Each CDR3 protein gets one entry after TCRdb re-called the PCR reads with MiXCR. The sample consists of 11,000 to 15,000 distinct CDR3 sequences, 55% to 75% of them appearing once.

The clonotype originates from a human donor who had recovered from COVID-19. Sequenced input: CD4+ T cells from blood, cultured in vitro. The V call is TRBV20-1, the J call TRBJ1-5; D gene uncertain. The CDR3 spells CSASSTGNQPQHF. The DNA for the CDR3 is TGCAGTGCTAGTAGCACAGGCAATCAGCCCCAGCATTTT.